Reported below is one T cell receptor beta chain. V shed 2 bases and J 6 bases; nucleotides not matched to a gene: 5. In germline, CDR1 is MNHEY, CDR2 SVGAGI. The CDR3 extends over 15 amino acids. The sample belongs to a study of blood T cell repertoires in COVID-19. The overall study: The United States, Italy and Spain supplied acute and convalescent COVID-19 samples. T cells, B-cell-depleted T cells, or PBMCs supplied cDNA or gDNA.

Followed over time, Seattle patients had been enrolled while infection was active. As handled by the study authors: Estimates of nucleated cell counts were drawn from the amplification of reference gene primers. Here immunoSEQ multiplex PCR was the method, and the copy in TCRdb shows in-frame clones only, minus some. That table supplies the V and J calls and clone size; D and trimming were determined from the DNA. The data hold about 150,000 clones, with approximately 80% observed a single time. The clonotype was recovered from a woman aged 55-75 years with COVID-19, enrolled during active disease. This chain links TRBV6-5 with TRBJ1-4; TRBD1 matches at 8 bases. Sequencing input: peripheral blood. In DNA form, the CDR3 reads TGTGCCAGCAGTTACCGGGGACAGGTTGATGAAAAACTGTTTTTT. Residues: CASSYRGQVDEKLFF.